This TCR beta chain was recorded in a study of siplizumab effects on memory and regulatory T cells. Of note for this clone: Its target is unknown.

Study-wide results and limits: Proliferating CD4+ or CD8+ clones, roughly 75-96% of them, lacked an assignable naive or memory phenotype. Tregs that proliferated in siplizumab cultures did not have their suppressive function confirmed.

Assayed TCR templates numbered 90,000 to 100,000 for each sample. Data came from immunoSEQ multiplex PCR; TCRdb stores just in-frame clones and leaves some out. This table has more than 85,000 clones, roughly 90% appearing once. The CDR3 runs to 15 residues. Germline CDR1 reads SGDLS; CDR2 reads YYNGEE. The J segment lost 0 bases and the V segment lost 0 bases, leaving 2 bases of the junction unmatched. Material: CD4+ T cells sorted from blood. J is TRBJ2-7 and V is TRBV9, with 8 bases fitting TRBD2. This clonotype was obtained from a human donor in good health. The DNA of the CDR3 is TGTGCCAGCAGCGTAGCGGGGGGGCTCTCCTACGAGCAGTACTTC. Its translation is CASSVAGGLSYEQYF.